The sequence of this T cell receptor beta chain was determined in a study of T cell responses to AZD1222 COVID-19 vaccine. Findings and caveats of the study: White British people made up most donors, females outnumbered males, and clonal diversity was possibly underestimated. Just 6 or 7 AZD1222 recipients were seropositive at baseline. Reports say nearly half of spike-specific TCRs go after unmutated variant regions.

Comments on this clone: Its antigen is not known.

From germline, CDR1 is LNHDA and CDR2 SQIVND (reference sequence). CDR3 size: 15 residues. V lost 5 bases, J lost 1 base, and 12 bases lay in between. Clones were read by immunoSEQ multiplex PCR, and TCRdb kept only the in-frame ones, dropping some. The top ten clones hold around 4.1% of a sample with roughly 140,000 clones, roughly 80% of them seen once. Source: peripheral blood, taken on day 0 of MenACWY control vaccination. The V and J genes are TRBV19 and TRBJ1-5, with a tentative D call TRBD1 (6 bases). The sequence was collected from an adult in good health. CDR3 nucleotides: TGTGCCAGTAGTGGGACATCCGGGAGCAATCAGCCCCAGCATTTT. Its protein product is CASSGTSGSNQPQHF.